The entry below describes one T cell receptor beta chain. Its target is unknown. This sample was taken from a study of cytomegalovirus exposure and HLA in healthy donors. The V gene's germline CDR1 is PRHDT and CDR2 FYEKMQ (reference sequence). This CDR3 spans 17 amino acids. The ends lost 4 bases at V and 7 bases at J; junction bases unmatched: 13. Primers included in the PCR were 60 Vbeta and 13 Jbeta primers. Sequencing used immunoSEQ multiplex PCR; TCRdb keeps in-frame clones, though not all of them. Seen here are approximately 120,000 clones, about three quarters observed once, and the top ten hold approximately 13%. Overall study findings and caveats: Per a later analysis, HLA-associated TCR beta chains showed more clonal expansion than other, equally common TCR beta chains.

The clonotype comes from a woman aged 55-70 years in good health and CMV-seropositive. The sequenced sample consisted of PBMCs. The chain joins TRBV13 to TRBJ2-2; 9 bases agree with TRBD2. The CDR3 nucleotides read TGTGCCAGCAGCTCCCCCCAAGGCGGGAGGGCCGACGGGGAGCTGTTTTTT. This encodes CASSSPQGGRADGELFF.